Reported below is one TCR beta chain. The data stem from a study of cytomegalovirus exposure and HLA in healthy donors. The study ran its PCR with 60 Vbeta and 13 Jbeta primers. Generated by immunoSEQ multiplex PCR, the TCRdb table keeps only in-frame clones and is missing some. The table lists around 170,000 clones, 82% of them singletons. Germline V gene sequence: CDR1 SGHTA, CDR2 FQGNSA. CDR3 length equals 15 residues. The V gene lost 4 bases and the J gene lost 0 bases, with 10 bases spanning the gap. This clonotype was obtained from a woman between 18 and 29 years old in good health and CMV-seronegative. The V call is TRBV7-2, the J call TRBJ2-1; a weak D match, TRBD2 (5 bases). Specimen: PBMCs. DNA for the CDR3: TGTGCCAGCAGCTCCTTCGGAGGCTCCTACAATGAGCAGTTCTTC. Amino acid sequence: CASSSFGGSYNEQFF.